Listed below are T cell receptor beta chains from one sample, sequenced in a study of CD8 T cells in Susac syndrome. TCRdb re-derived calls from the immunoSEQ multiplex PCR reads in MiXCR, one entry per CDR3 protein. Counted here are under 300,000 distinct CDR3 sequences, 90% to 96% occurring once; the ten biggest clones make up 0.1%. The specimen was CD4+ T cells from PBMCs. These receptor sequences come from a human donor with Susac syndrome. Both conserved end residues are part of each CDR3. D genes are given only for firm matches. Not all rows give a size; the values are once, few, many and, for expanded clones, a class.

V: TRBV12-3/TRBV12-4; J: TRBJ2-3; size: NA; D: NA; DNA: TGTGCCAGCAGACTTACTAGCACAGATACGCAGTATTTT; CDR3: CASRLTSTDTQYF
V: TRBV2; J: TRBJ2-1; size: NA; D: NA; DNA: TGTGCCAGCACGAGGGACGTCGACAATGAGCAGTTCTTC; CDR3: CASTRDVDNEQFF
V: TRBV9; J: TRBJ2-1; size: NA; D: NA; DNA: TGTGCCAGCAGCGGGGCCCCGTGGGAGCGGGAGCAGTTCTTC; CDR3: CASSGAPWEREQFF
V: TRBV12-3/TRBV12-4; J: TRBJ2-4; size: NA; D: NA; DNA: TGTGCCAGCAGGTCCGGGGCACACATTCAGTACTTC; CDR3: CASRSGAHIQYF
V: TRBV28; J: TRBJ2-5; size: NA; D: TRBD2; DNA: TGTGCCAGCAGTTTAATAGCGGGGACGGAGAAGACCCAGTACTTC; CDR3: CASSLIAGTEKTQYF
V: TRBV20-1; J: TRBJ2-3; size: NA; D: TRBD2; DNA: TGCAGTGCCGGCAGTTATAGCGGGAGCGACACAGATACGCAGTATTTT; CDR3: CSAGSYSGSDTDTQYF
V: TRBV6-2/TRBV6-3; J: TRBJ2-2; size: few; D: NA; DNA: TGTGCCAGCAGTTACTACTTGAACACCGGGGAGCTGTTTTTT; CDR3: CASSYYLNTGELFF
V: TRBV20-1; J: TRBJ2-7; size: NA; D: NA; DNA: TGCAGTGCCCCCGACAGTTACGAGCAGTACTTC; CDR3: CSAPDSYEQYF
V: TRBV14; J: TRBJ1-2; size: NA; D: TRBD1; DNA: TGTGCCAGCAGATTGACCGGGACAGGGTATGGCTACACCTTC; CDR3: CASRLTGTGYGYTF
V: TRBV12-3/TRBV12-4; J: TRBJ2-1; size: NA; D: TRBD2; DNA: TGTGCCAGCAGCGTAAGGACACTAGCGGGTTATGAGCAGTTCTTC; CDR3: CASSVRTLAGYEQFF
V: TRBV13; J: TRBJ1-3; size: NA; D: NA; DNA: TGTGCCAGCAGTTTTTGGCGTGACTCTGGAAACACCATATATTTT; CDR3: CASSFWRDSGNTIYF
V: TRBV10-3; J: TRBJ2-1; size: NA; D: TRBD1; DNA: TGTGCCATCAGTGAGACCTCGACAGGGTGGAATGAGCAGTTCTTC; CDR3: CAISETSTGWNEQFF
V: TRBV29-1; J: TRBJ2-2; size: NA; D: NA; DNA: TGCAGCGTTGCCCAGGGACCGACGAACACCGGGGAGCTGTTTTTT; CDR3: CSVAQGPTNTGELFF
V: TRBV28; J: TRBJ2-4; size: NA; D: NA; DNA: TGTGCCAGCGGTAGGACGTTAGCCAAAAACATTCAGTACTTC; CDR3: CASGRTLAKNIQYF
V: TRBV20-1; J: TRBJ2-2; size: NA; D: NA; DNA: TGCAGTGCTAGAGATCTGGGGAAGAACACCGGGGAGCTGTTTTTT; CDR3: CSARDLGKNTGELFF
V: TRBV12-3/TRBV12-4; J: TRBJ2-3; size: NA; D: TRBD1; DNA: TGTGCCAGCAGTTTAGCAGGGGGCCCGTTACCTAGCACAGATACGCAGTATTTT; CDR3: CASSLAGGPLPSTDTQYF
V: TRBV6-5; J: TRBJ2-4; size: NA; D: NA; DNA: TGTGCCAGCAGTAATGGACAAATTCAGTACTTC; CDR3: CASSNGQIQYF
V: TRBV28; J: TRBJ2-7; size: NA; D: TRBD2; DNA: TGTGCCAGCCGACCCGGGGGCAGCGGGAGGTGGTACGAGCAGTACTTC; CDR3: CASRPGGSGRWYEQYF
V: TRBV19; J: TRBJ2-1; size: NA; D: TRBD2; DNA: TGTGCCAGTATGCCCCGACTAGCGGGTTACAATGAGCAGTTCTTC; CDR3: CASMPRLAGYNEQFF
V: TRBV20-1; J: TRBJ2-7; size: once; D: NA; DNA: TGCAGTGCTAGACAGGGCAACGAGCAGTACTTC; CDR3: CSARQGNEQYF
V: TRBV9; J: TRBJ1-3; size: few; D: TRBD1; DNA: TGTGCCAGCAGCGCAGGGGACAGTTCCTACTCTGGAAACACCATATATTTT; CDR3: CASSAGDSSYSGNTIYF
V: TRBV12-3/TRBV12-4; J: TRBJ2-7; size: NA; D: NA; DNA: TGTGCCAGCAGCCACGGAGGATCACTCTACGAGCAGTACTTC; CDR3: CASSHGGSLYEQYF
V: TRBV18; J: TRBJ2-7; size: NA; D: NA; DNA: TGTGCCAGCTCACCAAACCACGAGCAGTACTTC; CDR3: CASSPNHEQYF
V: TRBV12-3/TRBV12-4; J: TRBJ1-1; size: once; D: NA; DNA: TGTGCCAGCAGTCCGACAGTCTTGGGTACTGAAGCTTTCTTT; CDR3: CASSPTVLGTEAFF
V: TRBV30; J: TRBJ1-2; size: NA; D: TRBD1; DNA: TGTGCCTGGAGTCCTGACAGGGGGCTCCATGGCTACACCTTC; CDR3: CAWSPDRGLHGYTF
V: TRBV29-1; J: TRBJ2-7; size: NA; D: TRBD1; DNA: TGCAGCGTTGAGGGACAGGGACCCTACGAGCAGTACTTC; CDR3: CSVEGQGPYEQYF
V: TRBV20-1; J: TRBJ1-1; size: few; D: NA; DNA: TGCAGTGCCCGGACAGTGAACACTGAAGCTTTCTTT; CDR3: CSARTVNTEAFF
V: TRBV15; J: TRBJ2-2; size: once; D: TRBD1; DNA: TGTGCCACCAGCAGAGGGGGGACAGGGGGCTACGCCGGGGAGCTGTTTTTT; CDR3: CATSRGGTGGYAGELFF
V: TRBV7-7; J: TRBJ2-7; size: NA; D: TRBD2; DNA: TGTGCTAGCAGCCCGACTAGCGGGAGGGCTAGTCAGCAGTACTTC; CDR3: CASSPTSGRASQQYF
V: TRBV12-3/TRBV12-4; J: TRBJ1-2; size: NA; D: NA; DNA: TGTGCCAGCAGTTCCCCCGGACAGACAAGAGGTGGCTACACCTTC; CDR3: CASSSPGQTRGGYTF
V: TRBV14; J: TRBJ2-1; size: NA; D: NA; DNA: TGTGCCAGCAACCTAGGGACCTCAAGGGCTAATGAGCAGTTCTTC; CDR3: CASNLGTSRANEQFF
V: TRBV5-1; J: TRBJ2-7; size: NA; D: NA; DNA: TGCGCCAGCAGCTACGCAGGGGGGGACTACGAGCAGTACTTC; CDR3: CASSYAGGDYEQYF